This T cell receptor (beta chain) emerged from a study of Ad26.COV2.S vaccination and SARS-CoV-2 variants. The table came from immunoSEQ multiplex PCR; TCRdb's copy has only in-frame clones and leaves some out. This sample has just over 350,000 clones, with about 88% found just once. The treatment: roughly 18 received Ad26.COV2.S at low or high dose, single or two shots; about 5 received placebo; per-sample allocation not given. The investigators took samples on day 63 after the first vaccine or placebo injection. CDR1 is SGHRS, CDR2 YFSETQ, per germline. The ends lost 8 bases at V and 0 bases at J; junction bases unmatched: 4. CDR3 length equals 14 residues.

The receptor was isolated from a person aged 18-60 years who received the Ad26.COV2.S COVID-19 vaccine or a placebo. The sequences come from peripheral blood, collected in a trial of Ad26.COV2.S vaccine versus placebo. This chain uses TRBV5-1 with TRBJ2-2; 7 nucleotides match TRBD2. The CDR3 spells CASRGETNTGELFF. The CDR3 DNA follows: TGCGCCAGTCGGGGGGAAACGAACACCGGGGAGCTGTTTTTT.